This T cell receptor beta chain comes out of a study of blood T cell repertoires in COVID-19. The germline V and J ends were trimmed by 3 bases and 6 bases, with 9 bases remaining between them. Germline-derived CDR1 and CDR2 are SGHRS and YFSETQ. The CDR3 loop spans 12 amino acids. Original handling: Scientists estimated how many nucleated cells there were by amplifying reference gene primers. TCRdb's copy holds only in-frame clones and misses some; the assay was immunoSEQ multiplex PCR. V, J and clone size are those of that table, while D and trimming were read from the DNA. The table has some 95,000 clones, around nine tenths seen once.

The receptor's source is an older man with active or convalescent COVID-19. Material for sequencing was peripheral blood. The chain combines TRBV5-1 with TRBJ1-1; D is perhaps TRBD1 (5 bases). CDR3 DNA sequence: TGCGCCAGCAGCTCGAGACAGTCTGAAGCTTTCTTT. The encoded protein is CASSSRQSEAFF.